Listed below are T cell receptor beta chains from one sample, sequenced in a study of T-cell reconstitution after alpha-beta-depleted transplantation in children. Each CDR3 protein gets one entry after TCRdb re-called the PCR reads with MiXCR. Of over 200,000 distinct CDR3 sequences in the sample, 8% to 10% were seen once. Sequencing used PBMCs from the stem cell graft donor, obtained from the stem cell graft. All receptors derive from a human donor who donated a stem cell graft to a child with acute lymphoblastic leukemia. The CDR3 runs from the conserved cysteine through the conserved F or W. The D gene is left open where the match is weak. The size entry is marked missing in some rows and otherwise reads once, few, many or a size class.

d_gene	v_gene	abundance	j_gene	CDR3aa	CDR3nt
TRBD2	TRBV15	-	TRBJ2-3	CATAPVPSGLSTDTQYF	TGTGCCACCGCCCCAGTACCTAGCGGGTTGAGCACAGATACGCAGTATTTT
TRBD2	TRBV7-8	many	TRBJ2-5	CASSLAGLAGNQETQYF	TGTGCCAGCAGCTTAGCGGGACTAGCGGGGAACCAAGAGACCCAGTACTTC
TRBD1	TRBV27	-	TRBJ1-1	CVSTLDRDPTEAFF	TGTGTCAGCACCCTCGACAGGGATCCGACTGAAGCTTTCTTT
-	TRBV3-1	few	TRBJ1-5	CASSLSGIGQPQHF	TGTGCCAGCAGCTTATCTGGTATCGGCCAGCCCCAGCATTTT
-	TRBV4-1	few	TRBJ2-3	CASSQVGVGTDTQYF	TGCGCCAGCAGCCAAGTCGGGGTGGGCACAGATACGCAGTATTTT
TRBD2	TRBV7-2	few	TRBJ2-1	CASSLERGGKFF	TGTGCCAGCAGCTTAGAGCGGGGGGGCAAGTTCTTC
-	TRBV20-1	many	TRBJ2-7	CSVGVSTNYEQYF	TGCAGTGTTGGGGTTAGTACTAACTACGAGCAGTACTTC
TRBD1	TRBV6-1	-	TRBJ2-1	CASRPTGDSPYNEQFF	TGTGCCAGCAGACCAACAGGGGACAGCCCCTACAATGAGCAGTTCTTC
-	TRBV5-1	-	TRBJ2-7	CASSPTGSYEQYF	TGCGCCAGCAGCCCAACAGGATCCTACGAGCAGTACTTC
-	TRBV12-3/TRBV12-4	many	TRBJ2-1	CASNPLERDNEQFF	TGTGCCAGCAACCCACTAGAGCGCGACAATGAGCAGTTCTTC
TRBD1	TRBV5-1	-	TRBJ1-1	CASSLSHRGHTEAFF	TGCGCCAGCAGCTTGAGCCACAGGGGTCACACTGAAGCTTTCTTT
TRBD2	TRBV3-1	-	TRBJ2-1	CASSHPLLAGGLVNEQFF	TGTGCCAGCAGCCACCCCTTGTTAGCGGGGGGGCTGGTCAATGAGCAGTTCTTC
-	TRBV7-8	many	TRBJ2-2	CASSLVTPANTGELFF	TGTGCCAGCAGCTTAGTGACACCCGCGAACACCGGGGAGCTGTTTTTT
-	TRBV5-5	many	TRBJ2-7	CASSLLTGGYEQYF	TGTGCCAGCAGCTTGCTGACTGGAGGCTACGAGCAGTACTTC
-	TRBV14	many	TRBJ1-6	CASSQDLGFLMTLHF	TGTGCCAGCAGCCAAGATTTGGGATTCCTGATGACCCTCCACTTT
-	TRBV6-1	many	TRBJ1-3	CASSEMAGNTIYF	TGTGCCAGCAGTGAGATGGCTGGAAACACCATATATTTT
-	TRBV15	few	TRBJ2-5	CATSRDLGGETQYF	TGTGCCACCAGCAGAGATCTCGGAGGGGAGACCCAGTACTTC
TRBD2	TRBV18	few	TRBJ2-1	CASSPLAPSGGAGEQFF	TGTGCCAGCTCACCACTTGCCCCTAGCGGGGGGGCCGGTGAGCAGTTCTTC
-	TRBV5-1	many	TRBJ2-3	CASSSNYPGAIGTDTQYF	TGCGCCAGCAGCTCGAACTACCCCGGGGCAATTGGCACAGATACGCAGTATTTT
-	TRBV10-3	-	TRBJ2-3	CAINQGRNGVTDTQYF	TGTGCCATCAACCAGGGCCGAAATGGAGTCACAGATACGCAGTATTTT
-	TRBV12-3/TRBV12-4	-	TRBJ1-2	CASSLQGPYGYTF	TGTGCCAGCAGTTTACAGGGACCCTATGGCTACACCTTC
-	TRBV20-1	many	TRBJ2-1	CSARKSGLDNEQFF	TGCAGTGCTAGAAAGAGCGGACTGGACAATGAGCAGTTCTTC
TRBD1	TRBV5-1	few	TRBJ2-3	CATQRDSRTDTQYF	TGCGCCACCCAACGGGACAGTCGCACAGATACGCAGTATTTT
-	TRBV5-1	-	TRBJ1-1	CASSATRRRVITEAFF	TGCGCCAGCAGCGCAACAAGAAGAAGGGTGATAACTGAAGCTTTCTTT
-	TRBV20-1	few	TRBJ2-5	CSAPTSGVQETQYF	TGCAGTGCCCCTACATCAGGGGTACAAGAGACCCAGTACTTC
TRBD1	TRBV11-2	-	TRBJ2-1	CASRRPGQTYNEQFF	TGTGCCAGCAGACGGCCGGGACAGACCTACAATGAGCAGTTCTTC
TRBD1	TRBV5-1	few	TRBJ2-5	CASSLFSWDREQETQYF	TGCGCCAGCAGCTTGTTCTCTTGGGACAGGGAACAAGAGACCCAGTACTTC
TRBD1	TRBV12-3/TRBV12-4	-	TRBJ2-4	CASSFSPDRFGIQYF	TGTGCCAGCAGTTTTTCCCCGGACAGGTTTGGCATTCAGTACTTC
TRBD1	TRBV15	few	TRBJ1-2	CATSSEQGTGGVYGYTF	TGTGCCACCAGCAGCGAACAGGGGACAGGGGGCGTCTATGGCTACACCTTC
-	TRBV6-5	-	TRBJ1-4	CASSSDAGPENEKLFF	TGTGCCAGCAGTTCCGACGCTGGCCCCGAAAATGAAAAACTGTTTTTT
TRBD2	TRBV12-3/TRBV12-4	many	TRBJ2-1	CASSLGGGQPSNEQFF	TGTGCCAGCAGTTTAGGGGGAGGGCAACCCTCTAATGAGCAGTTCTTC
-	TRBV5-1	few	TRBJ2-7	CASNDRNTYEQYF	TGCGCCAGCAACGACAGGAATACCTACGAGCAGTACTTC